The T cell receptor beta chain under discussion was sequenced for a study of cytomegalovirus exposure and HLA in healthy donors (dated by TCRdb to about 2017). Study-wide context: According to an earlier analysis of 587 of the donors, about 179 million T cells yielded 117 million unique TCR beta sequences and more than 250 Gb of sequence data. In the later analysis, no new phenotypic data were used to find candidate immune exposures; instead, reliance was placed on TCR beta sequences and their occurrence across donors. HLA typing covered class I and class II loci at four-digit resolution. An early release that covered more than 550 HLA-typed donors contained around 330 gigabases of sequencing data and about 84 million unique TCR sequences. Typing coverage varied by locus: roughly 620-630 donors for A, B, C, DRB1 and DQB1; approximately 520 for DQA1; 600 to 610 for DPA1; some 470 for DPB1. To predict cytomegalovirus infection status, the study brought together high-throughput TCR immunosequencing, statistical association of individual TCRs with disease status, and machine learning. An earlier analysis of 587 of the donors used high-throughput TCR beta sequencing to judge whether each TCR beta V gene segment behaved as functional or pseudogenic. Among 300 to 500 genotyped donors of the cohort, an average of about 240,000 unique TCR beta nucleotide sequences was sequenced per donor, of which about 19% were non-productive. The T cell repertoires of 550 to 850 subjects were profiled by immunosequencing and related to cytomegalovirus serostatus. Genome-wide SNP genotypes for about 65% of the 666 donors were used in a later genetic analysis, which treated that subset as a discovery cohort. Roughly 5 DR-DQ haplotypes were handled as single units for association and clustering, since linkage in the cohort was strong. All discovery cohort repertoires had been generated on a single sequencing platform. In a later analysis, previously published TCR beta repertoires from 666 donors were re-analyzed and high-resolution HLA genotyping was added so that TCR occurrence patterns could be studied. A separate validation cohort of more than 100 different subjects was used in addition to the roughly 720-subject first cohort. The study was designed to test whether signatures of past pathogen exposure could be identified by cataloging public T cell receptors. The genetic ancestry cluster associated with self-reported Caucasian donors included 81% of the roughly 400 genotyped donors. Donor age, sex, ethnicity and CMV serostatus were compiled alongside the repertoire data.

The full study reports these points: Linkage disequilibrium might explain the correlated functional status among segregating V segments, but an unknown experimental factor could not be ruled out. A later analysis found that TCR association rates varied across HLA loci, with DRB1 alleles showing the most associated TCRs and HLA-C alleles the fewest. Because counts were too low, fewer than 20 rarely observed V segments, including chromosome 9 orphons, were excluded from the earlier analysis of roughly 580 of the donors. Most TCR sequences were observed very rarely across donors, whereas some public TCRs were present in many individuals. Immune exposure information for the cohort was limited to CMV serostatus. A later analysis found that HLA-associated TCR beta chains were more clonally expanded and had lower generation probabilities than equally common non-associated chains. According to a later analysis, most CMV-associated TCR beta chains appeared to be HLA-restricted, and the HLA associations seemed to be driven largely by CMV exposure. A total of roughly 160 TCR beta chains were listed by the study as associated with cytomegalovirus. The classifier was reported to diagnose cytomegalovirus status with high specificity and sensitivity in both the original and validation cohorts. Compared with the roughly 700-donor mean, donors in an Asian-associated ancestry cluster had fewer N-insertions in productive TCRs, according to a later genetic analysis. At a false discovery rate of 0.05, a later analysis linked about 17,000 TCR beta sequences to specific HLA alleles. The authors suggested that the approach could potentially be generalized to other disease states and immunological phenotypes. The cohort was sequenced for TCR beta chains only, and without alpha or paired-chain data the features that could be detected were limited. The sequencing pipeline was judged likely to have produced a cluster of highly shared sequence variants as a technical artifact. In vitro tests confirmed that a few of the cytomegalovirus-associated TCR beta chains recognize cytomegalovirus antigens. Assigning TCR associations to individual alleles was difficult when HLA alleles, especially DR and DQ, strongly co-occurred. Presence/absence analyses assumed roughly uniform sequencing depth across donors, an assumption that may not hold. In an earlier analysis of some 540 of the donors, most TCR beta V segments appeared in productive rearrangements about 87% or about 30% of the time, broadly matching IMGT annotations. Because HLA typing was unavailable for some donors at each locus, only the typed subset was used in association tests. According to a later analysis, parvovirus B19, influenza, CMV and Epstein-Barr virus appeared linked to several top co-occurrence clusters. A further reported finding was that TCR beta sequences accurately predicted the HLA-A and HLA-B alleles for most subjects in the first cohort. In a later genetic analysis, a missense DCLRE1C variant was associated with V-gene and J-gene trimming of TCR beta chains, and the association was replicated in an independent cohort.

Concerning this clone itself: This receptor's antigen is unknown. The sample holds no much larger clone one base away, and base qualities are not on file.

In total, roughly 710 healthy bone marrow donors made up the cohort. At the time of sampling, all cohort members were nominally healthy, though unrecorded immune exposures were likely present. The donor tested CMV seronegative, placing the donor among the 350 or so seronegative members of the cohort. A peripheral blood sample was provided by each donor, and peripheral blood mononuclear cells were used for TCR beta sequencing. Genomic DNA was extracted from the blood cell samples with the Qiagen DNeasy Blood Extraction Kit. Receptor libraries were prepared by the immunoSEQ multiplex PCR assay. A mixture of 60 forward primers for TCR Vbeta segments and 13 reverse primers for TCR Jbeta segments was used in the multiplex PCR. The CDR3 region of rearranged TCR beta genes was amplified from genomic DNA with a multiplex PCR assay. The amplified TCR beta libraries were sequenced on the Illumina HiSeq System as 87-base-pair reads. In the authors' own workflow: Across the 670 or so repertoires, a later analysis counted approximately 83 million unique TCR beta chains, around 11 million of which were shared by at least two donors. Raw reads were error-corrected and collapsed into unique sequences with a nearest-neighbor algorithm that merged closely related sequences to remove PCR and sequencing errors. CDR3 sequences were aligned to IMGT reference sequences to assign V, D and J gene segments. For a sequence to be retained, a match of at least six nucleotides was required to both a V gene segment and a J gene segment. Rearrangements were called productive when the CDR3 lacked stop codons and stayed in frame with V and J; all others were non-productive. Following IMGT convention, CDR3 was defined as the stretch from the second conserved V-encoded cysteine to the conserved J-encoded phenylalanine. Sequences without an unambiguous match to a single V gene segment were excluded from the earlier analysis of over 500 of the donors. An earlier analysis of fewer than 650 of the donors classified V segments as functional when productive rearrangements were above 56.7% and as segregating when the standard deviation between donors was above 5%. A statistical classification framework was built for diagnosing cytomegalovirus status from the catalog of TCR beta chain sequences. A later analysis assigned V and J genes by comparing TCR nucleotide sequences with IMGT/GENE-DB human TR gene sequences. A later analysis assigned CDR3 sequences and most-parsimonious VDJ recombination scenarios with the TCRdist pipeline. In a later analysis, each TCR beta chain was defined by its CDR3 amino acid sequence together with its V-gene family, and reads lacking a unique V-gene family were excluded. As a way to deal with suspected cross-contamination and a sequencing artifact, a later analysis dropped over 550 nucleotide sequences that were highly shared and had low generation probability. In a later analysis, a clonal expansion index for each public chain was calculated from normalized within-repertoire ranks of inferred template counts. In a later analysis, generation probabilities were computed using a VDJ recombination model fitted to out-of-frame rearrangements, and the results were checked against IGoR. Hypergeometric tests were used in a later analysis to score TCR-TCR, TCR-HLA and TCR-CMV co-occurrence, with a repertoire-size bias correction applied to the TCR pairs. In a later analysis, false discovery rates were estimated by permuting HLA or CMV assignments 20 times. A later analysis grouped co-occurring TCRs with DBSCAN, adding TCRdist sequence similarity when clustering within HLA-allele-positive subsets. Repertoires with fewer than 30,000 or more than 120,000 public chains, plus five repertoires with anomalous nucleotide sharing, were excluded from co-occurrence clustering. The table was pulled from immuneACCESS by TCRdb, which kept in-frame rearrangements only. Such tables lose some clones; where checked, under half of the loss comes from unresolved V genes, and the rest has no known cause. V and J calls and clone size are those listed in that table; D and trimming were worked out from the DNA. This sample has around 170,000 clones in its table, and more than 70% of those were observed once. The ten largest clones add up to roughly 0.38% of the sample.

The origin of this receptor is a boy aged 2-9 years in good health and CMV-seronegative. Sequences were obtained from PBMCs.

In nucleotides, the sequence is TGTGCCAGCAGCTTAGATCTAGCGGGAGACTCCTCCTACAATGAGCAGTTCTTC. Its protein is CASSLDLAGDSSYNEQFF. The V and J genes are TRBV7-9 and TRBJ2-1, with 10 central nucleotides matching TRBD2. The CDR3 runs 18 residues from the cysteine to the phenylalanine. The retained sequence is limited to the CDR3, 54 bases, with the frame set at the first base. Germline trimming: 1 base from V, 0 bases from J; junction bases outside gene matches: 6. From a lookup of the germline V gene (reference sequence), CDR1 and CDR2 are SEHNR and FQNEAQ.